This paragraph covers one T cell receptor (beta chain) sequence. Its antigen is undetermined. This sample stems from a study of T cell repertoires in aging, cancer and after chemotherapy. Study-wide findings and caveats: Compared with age-matched healthy donors, untreated hematological or solid cancer patients showed higher blood TCR clonality.

Germline V gene sequence: CDR1 LNHNV, CDR2 YYDKDF (reference sequence). V lost 1 base and J 5 bases, leaving 14 bases between the germline ends. The CDR3 runs to 15 residues. Multiplex touch-down PCR with TRB-A/B primers amplified rearranged V-D-J TRB sequences. One entry per CDR3 protein results from TCRdb running MiXCR on the multiplex PCR reads. The table includes under 2,500 distinct CDR3 sequences, 20% to 25% detected once. Peripheral blood genomic DNA, not sorted cells or RNA, was the template. The clonotype comes from a human donor with a solid tumor. Sequenced sample: blood. The rearrangement uses TRBV15 and TRBJ2-5, with unresolved D. This CDR3 reads CATSRASSSLETQYF. The CDR3 DNA sequence: TGTGCCACCAGCAGAGCCTCCTCCAGCCTGGAGACCCAGTACTTC.